The present T cell receptor beta chain was sequenced within a study of blood T cell repertoires in COVID-19. Overall study context: Researchers got acute and convalescent COVID-19 samples from the United States, Italy and Spain.

The repertoire was sequenced with immunoSEQ multiplex PCR; TCRdb's copy has only in-frame clones and lacks some. The table includes under 150,000 clones, 84% detected once. The clonotype originates from a woman aged 80 or over with acute or convalescent COVID-19. The specimen sequenced was peripheral blood.

As DNA, the CDR3 is TGCGCCAGCCGAGACATGGGACTGAGCACAGATACGCAGTATTTT. This codes for CASRDMGLSTDTQYF. This chain uses TRBV5-1 with TRBJ2-3; D perhaps matches TRBD2 (6 bases). Trimming left V 7 bases short and J 0 bases short, with 15 bases between. The CDR3 consists of 15 residues. Per the germline V gene, CDR1 is SGHRS and CDR2 is YFSETQ.